These 27 T cell receptor beta chains were sequenced from one sample in a study of early T cells in non-severe SARS-CoV-2 infection. In TCRdb, the 5' RACE reads were re-called with MiXCR into one record per CDR3 protein. The table shows approximately 98,000 distinct CDR3 sequences, with around an eighth occurring only once. Sequencing input: whole blood. These receptors all stem from an adult who was a healthcare worker with PCR-confirmed SARS-CoV-2 infection or an uninfected control (not recorded which).

This clonotype has a count of ten or more. The chain recombines TRBV20-1 with TRBJ2-3; tentatively, D is TRBD2 (5 bases). The CDR3 covers 13 residues. Germline V CDR1 and CDR2: DFQATT, SNEGSKA (reference sequence). V lost 4 bases, J lost 1 base, and 9 bases lay in between. CDR3 coding DNA: TGCAGTGCTATCAAGGGAGGCACAGATACGCAGTATTTT. Protein product: CSAIKGGTDTQYF.

This clonotype was seen a few times. The V and J genes are TRBV28 and TRBJ2-7; 10 bases are shared with TRBD1. The CDR3 spans 12 residues. Germline loops: CDR1 MDHEN, CDR2 SYDVKM. Unmatched junction bases numbered 3, after V lost 8 bases and J lost 5 bases. The DNA of the CDR3 is TGTGCCAGCGGGACAGGGGACCACGAGCAGTACTTC. This encodes CASGTGDHEQYF.

In its sample, this clonotype was seen a few times. The chain joins TRBV14 to TRBJ2-2; 7 bases align to TRBD1. V dropped 1 base and J dropped 7; count of bases not matched to a gene: 6. Germline CDR1 is SGHDN and CDR2 is FVKESK. This CDR3 has 15 residues. The CDR3 loop reads CASSQGGTAHGELFF. As DNA, the CDR3 is TGTGCCAGCAGCCAAGGAGGGACAGCCCACGGGGAGCTGTTTTTT.

The chain recombines TRBV11-2 with TRBJ2-1; TRBD2 agrees at 9 bases. Germline assignment: CDR1 SGHAT and CDR2 FQNNGV. CDR3 length: 17 residues. V lost 2 bases to trimming and J lost 0 bases; unmatched junction nucleotides: 5. The CDR3 coding sequence is TGTGCCAGCAGCTTAAGGACTAGCGCCCGCTCCTACAATGAGCAGTTCTTC. The encoded protein is CASSLRTSARSYNEQFF.

This clonotype was seen only a few times. The chain recombines TRBV5-1 with TRBJ1-1, with unresolved D. Germline CDR1 reads SGHRS; CDR2 reads YFSETQ. The germline V and J ends were trimmed by 4 bases and 4 bases, with 8 bases remaining between them. The CDR3 has 12 residues. The CDR3 loop reads CASSLSGTEAFF. The DNA of the CDR3 is TGCGCCAGCAGCCTCTCTGGCACTGAAGCTTTCTTT.

This clonotype was seen ten or more times. The CDR3 DNA reads TGCGCCAGCAGCTTGGCCGGTGGAGGGGCAGATACGCAGTATTTT. Encoded protein: CASSLAGGGADTQYF. The gene calls are TRBV5-1 and TRBJ2-3; tentatively, D is TRBD2 (6 bases). This CDR3 has 15 residues. The V gene's germline CDR1 is SGHRS and CDR2 YFSETQ. The germline V and J ends were trimmed by 0 bases and 4 bases, with 12 bases remaining between them.

This clonotype was recorded at least ten times. The rearrangement joins TRBV5-4 to TRBJ2-3, with D perhaps TRBD2 (5 bases). This CDR3 is 11 amino acids long. V lost 7 bases to trimming and J lost 4 bases, with 7 bases between them. Germline CDR1 SGHNT, CDR2 YYREEE (reference sequence). The CDR3 here is CASAGADTQYF. For the CDR3, the DNA is TGTGCCAGCGCGGGCGCAGATACGCAGTATTTT. The variable domain in full, completed from reference TRBV5-4 and TRBJ2-3, reads ETGVTQSPTHLIKTRGQQVTLRCSSQSGHNTVSWYQQALGQGPQFIFQYYREEENGRGNFPPRFSGLQFPNYSSELNVNALELDDSALYLCASAGADTQYFGPGTRLTVL.

The sample holds a few counts of this clonotype. The rearrangement joins TRBV27 to TRBJ2-5; TRBD2 matches 13 bases. V shed 4 bases, J shed 3 bases, and the junction held 8 bases outside the gene matches. The CDR3 loop spans 17 amino acids. Germline V gene sequence: CDR1 MNHEY, CDR2 SMNVEV (reference sequence). The CDR3 coding sequence is TGTGCCAGCAGTTCAGGACTAGCGGGAGTCTGGGAAGAGACCCAGTACTTC. Encoded protein: CASSSGLAGVWEETQYF.

The V call is TRBV5-1, the J call TRBJ2-1, with 8 bases identical to TRBD2. Germline lookup yields CDR1 SGHRS and CDR2 YFSETQ. CDR3 length equals 17 residues. V was clipped by 4 bases and J by 5 bases; unmatched bases: 14. The DNA for the CDR3 is TGCGCCAGCAGCCCACGTGGTAGCGGGAATAATCACAATGAGCAGTTCTTC. Amino acid sequence: CASSPRGSGNNHNEQFF.

The rearrangement joins TRBV15 to TRBJ2-5; no firm D call. Between the trimmed V and J ends, which lost 0 bases and 2 bases, there was a span of 7 bases. From germline, CDR1 is LNHNV and CDR2 YYDKDF (reference sequence). CDR3 length: 14 residues. As DNA, the CDR3 is TGTGCCACCAGCAGAGAGGGATTACAAGAGACCCAGTACTTC. This translates into CATSREGLQETQYF.

This clonotype was observed a few times. This CDR3 reads CASSRWDSLTDTQYF. In nucleotides, the CDR3 is TGTGCCAGCAGCCGTTGGGACAGCCTCACAGATACGCAGTATTTT. The V and J genes are TRBV12-3 or TRBV12-4 and TRBJ2-3; TRBD1 matches 7 bases. V lost 6 bases and J lost 2; bases outside the gene matches: 8. The CDR3 length is 15 residues.

This clonotype appeared a few times. The chain combines TRBV7-9 with TRBJ1-4; no clear D. The CDR3 totals 12 residues. The V gene's germline CDR1 is SEHNR and CDR2 FQNEAQ (reference sequence). V was shortened by 5 bases and J by 6 bases, with 7 bases between the two germline ends. CDR3 loop: CASSRTYEKLFF. The CDR3 DNA is TGTGCCAGCAGCCGGACGTATGAAAAACTGTTTTTT.

In this sample, this clonotype turned up many times. V and J are TRBV12-3 or TRBV12-4 and TRBJ2-1; 7 bases are shared with TRBD2. Trimming at V came to 6 bases and at J to 1 base, leaving 6 bases not matched to a gene. The CDR3 runs to 15 residues. CDR3 loop: CASSPAGASYNEQFF. The DNA for the CDR3 is TGTGCCAGCAGCCCCGCGGGAGCGTCCTACAATGAGCAGTTCTTC.

This clonotype appeared a few times. This chain connects TRBV13 to TRBJ2-1; D not certain. Per germline, CDR1 PRHDT and CDR2 FYEKMQ (reference sequence). The CDR3 is made up of 13 amino acids. With 5 bases removed from V and 9 bases from J, the gap between germline ends came to 14 bases. CDR3 protein: CASSPTRAFEQFF. CDR3 nucleotide sequence: TGTGCCAGCAGCCCAACAAGGGCCTTTGAGCAGTTCTTC.

This clonotype was recorded many times. The chain carries TRBV12-3 or TRBV12-4 and TRBJ2-4; 11 bases are a match to TRBD2. The CDR3 consists of 16 residues. After removal of 9 bases from V and 9 bases from J, the junction contained 16 bases not matched to a gene. CDR3 sequence: CASSGLAGGQGSIQYF. The DNA of the CDR3 is TGTGCCAGTAGTGGCCTAGCGGGAGGACAAGGGAGCATTCAGTACTTC.

This clonotype appeared many times. The chain links TRBV5-8 to TRBJ2-3; D gene uncertain. Germline assignment: CDR1 SGHTS and CDR2 YDEGEE. This CDR3 is 13 amino acids long. Trimming removed 2 bases from V and 4 bases from J, with 8 bases in between. CDR3 nucleotides: TGTGCCAGCAGCTTACGGTCCTCAGATACGCAGTATTTT. Amino acids: CASSLRSSDTQYF.

The rearrangement joins TRBV10-3 to TRBJ1-2; a weak D match, TRBD1 (5 bases). The V end lost 0 bases, the J end lost 6 bases, and 11 bases lay between the germline ends. The CDR3 runs 14 residues. The germline gives CDR1 ENHRY, CDR2 SYGVKD. CDR3 region: CAISESGAGNGYTF. The DNA for the CDR3 is TGTGCCATCAGTGAGTCCGGGGCAGGGAATGGCTACACCTTC.

The chain has TRBV3-1 and TRBJ2-3; tentatively, D is TRBD1 or TRBD2 (5 bases each). Germline CDR1 is LGHDT and CDR2 is YNNKEL (reference sequence). The CDR3 extends over 16 amino acids. Trimming shortened V by 5 bases and J by 4 bases, and 19 bases separated the two germline ends. Here the CDR3 reads CASSERSLGVADTQYF. CDR3 in DNA: TGTGCCAGCAGCGAAAGGAGTTTGGGGGTGGCAGATACGCAGTATTTT.

This clonotype was detected many times. This chain joins TRBV18 and TRBJ1-6; 8 nucleotides line up with TRBD1. The germline V gene encodes CDR1 KGHSH and CDR2 LQKENI. V was pared by 2 bases and J by 7 bases, with 1 base of the junction left unmatched. This CDR3 is built from 14 residues. The CDR3 nucleotides are TGTGCCAGCTCACCAGGACAGGGCAATTCACCCCTCCACTTT. Its translation: CASSPGQGNSPLHF.

This clonotype was picked up a small number of times. V usage is TRBV27 and J usage is TRBJ2-7, with 10 positions matching TRBD2. Trimming took 6 bases from V and 2 from J; bases not matched to a gene: 13. CDR3 length: 17 amino acids. CDR1 is MNHEY and CDR2 is SMNVEV in the germline V gene (reference sequence). The CDR3: CASRPRTLAGPTYEQYF. The CDR3 nucleotides are TGTGCCAGCAGACCACGAACACTAGCGGGGCCTACCTACGAGCAGTACTTC.

This clonotype was picked up a small number of times. V is TRBV20-1 and J is TRBJ1-1, with D unclear. The V gene lost 1 base and the J gene lost 0 bases, with 6 bases spanning the gap. The germline gives CDR1 DFQATT, CDR2 SNEGSKA (reference sequence). The CDR3 consists of 13 residues. CDR3 DNA sequence: TGCAGTGCTAGAGGGCGGTTGAACACTGAAGCTTTCTTT. Amino acid sequence: CSARGRLNTEAFF.

In this sample, this clonotype turned up many times. This chain connects TRBV10-1 to TRBJ2-2; no clear D gene. CDR1 WNHNN and CDR2 SYGVQD come from the germline V gene (reference sequence). The CDR3 spans 15 residues. Trimming pared 4 bases from V and 6 bases from J, leaving 15 bases between. The CDR3 sequence: CASSGVGVGAGELFF. For the CDR3, the DNA is TGCGCCAGCAGTGGGGTTGGTGTAGGAGCCGGGGAGCTGTTTTTT.

At least ten counts were recorded for this clonotype. The chain links TRBV19 to TRBJ2-7, with D possibly being TRBD1 (6 bases). Per germline, CDR1 LNHDA and CDR2 SQIVND (reference sequence). This CDR3 spans 16 amino acids. Deletions cut 3 bases from V and 2 bases from J, with 17 bases between. The DNA for the CDR3 is TGTGCCAGTAGTATTGGTCGCCGGGACAATACCTACGAGCAGTACTTC. Its translation: CASSIGRRDNTYEQYF.

This sequence joins TRBV15 and TRBJ1-2; 8 nucleotides match TRBD1. The CDR3 runs to 13 residues. V gave up 7 bases and J gave up 6 bases; unmatched junction bases: 7. In germline, CDR1 is LNHNV, CDR2 YYDKDF (reference sequence). CDR3 protein: CATTRTGRHGYTF. The CDR3 DNA is TGTGCCACCACCAGGACAGGGAGGCATGGCTACACCTTC.

This clonotype was detected only a few times. The CDR3, as DNA: TGTGCCAGCAGCCCGACCCAGAACTCCTACGAGCAGTACTTC. Translating gives CASSPTQNSYEQYF. This chain joins TRBV3-1 and TRBJ2-7; no clear D gene. The CDR3 length is 14 residues. CDR1 is LGHDT, CDR2 YNNKEL, per germline (reference sequence). Trimming took 4 bases from V and 0 from J, leaving 10 bases between them.

The chain employs TRBV6-1 and TRBJ1-5; TRBD1 is a possible D gene (5 bases). Germline V CDR1 and CDR2: MNHNS, SASEGT. This CDR3 region has 16 residues. Trimming took 4 bases from V and 6 from J, leaving 19 bases between them. As DNA, the CDR3 is TGTGCCAGCAGTGGGTCCAGGGTAGGTTCGGGTCAGCCCCAGCATTTT. Translation: CASSGSRVGSGQPQHF.

The V and J genes are TRBV6-5 and TRBJ1-6, with TRBD1 matching over 9 bases. There are 15 residues in the CDR3. In germline, CDR1 is MNHEY, CDR2 SVGAGI. Germline trimming cut 4 bases from V and 6 bases from J; bases unmatched to any gene: 4. The DNA of the CDR3 is TGTGCCAGCAGTTCGGGACAGGGAGTTAATTCACCCCTCCACTTT. This gives the protein CASSSGQGVNSPLHF.